This T cell receptor beta chain stems from a study of response to subunit inactivated influenza vaccine. Findings and caveats of the study: The authors proposed limited new T cell recruitment per seasonal influenza vaccination.

For this clonotype: Antigen unknown.

TCRdb reprocessed the RT-PCR reads with MiXCR, giving one entry per CDR3 protein. The data contain around 150,000 distinct CDR3 sequences, around 9.9% of them singletons. The TCR was taken from a man aged 45-65 years who received an inactivated influenza vaccine. The source was non-naive T cells sorted from PBMCs, collected roughly 47 days after vaccination.

This CDR3 reads CATQGSQNTEAFF. CDR3 in DNA: TGTGCCACCCAGGGGTCGCAGAACACTGAAGCTTTCTTT. The V call is TRBV6-1, the J call TRBJ1-1; D possibly corresponds to TRBD1 (6 bases). There are 13 residues in the CDR3. The germline gives CDR1 MNHNS, CDR2 SASEGT. Trimming removed 10 bases from V and 1 base from J, with 13 bases in between.